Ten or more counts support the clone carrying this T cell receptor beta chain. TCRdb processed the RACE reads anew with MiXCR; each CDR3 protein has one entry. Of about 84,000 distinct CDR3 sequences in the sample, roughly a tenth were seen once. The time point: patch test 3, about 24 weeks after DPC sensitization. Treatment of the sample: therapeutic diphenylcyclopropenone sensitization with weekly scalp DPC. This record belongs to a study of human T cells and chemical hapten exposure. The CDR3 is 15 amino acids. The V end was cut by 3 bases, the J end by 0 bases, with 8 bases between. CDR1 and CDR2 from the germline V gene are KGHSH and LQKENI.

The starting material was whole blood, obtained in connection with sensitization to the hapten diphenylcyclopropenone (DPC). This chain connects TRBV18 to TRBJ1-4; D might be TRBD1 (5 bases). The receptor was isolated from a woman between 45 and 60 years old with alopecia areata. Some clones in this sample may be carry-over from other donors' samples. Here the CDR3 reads CASSPGLPTNEKLFF. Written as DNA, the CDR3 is TGTGCCAGCTCACCGGGACTTCCAACTAATGAAAAACTGTTTTTT.